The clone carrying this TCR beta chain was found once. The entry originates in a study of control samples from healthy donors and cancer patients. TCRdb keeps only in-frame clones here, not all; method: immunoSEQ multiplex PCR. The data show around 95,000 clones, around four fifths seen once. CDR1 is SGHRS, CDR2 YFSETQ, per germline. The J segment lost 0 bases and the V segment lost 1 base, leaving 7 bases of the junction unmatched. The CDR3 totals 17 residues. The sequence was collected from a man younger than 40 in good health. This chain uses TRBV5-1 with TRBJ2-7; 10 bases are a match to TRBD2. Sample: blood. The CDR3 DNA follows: TGCGCCAGCAGCTTGCAAGGTAGCGGGGGGCCCTCCTACGAGCAGTACTTC. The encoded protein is CASSLQGSGGPSYEQYF. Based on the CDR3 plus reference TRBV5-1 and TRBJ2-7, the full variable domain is KAGVTQTPRYLIKTRGQQVTLSCSPISGHRSVSWYQQTPGQGLQFLFEYFSETQRNKGNFPGRFSGRQFSNSRSEMNVSTLELGDSALYLCASSLQGSGGPSYEQYFGPGTRLTVT.